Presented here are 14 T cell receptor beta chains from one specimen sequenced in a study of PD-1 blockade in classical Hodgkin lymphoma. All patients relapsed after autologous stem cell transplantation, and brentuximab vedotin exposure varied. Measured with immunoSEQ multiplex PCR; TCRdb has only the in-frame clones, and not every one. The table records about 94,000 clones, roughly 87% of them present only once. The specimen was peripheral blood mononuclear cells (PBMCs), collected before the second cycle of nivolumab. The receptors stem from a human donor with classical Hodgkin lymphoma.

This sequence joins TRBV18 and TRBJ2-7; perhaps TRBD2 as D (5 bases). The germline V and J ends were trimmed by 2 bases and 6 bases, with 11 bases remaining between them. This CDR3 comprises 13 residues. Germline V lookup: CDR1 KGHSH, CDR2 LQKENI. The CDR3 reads CASSPMGRTEQYF. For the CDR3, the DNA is TGTGCCAGCTCACCAATGGGGAGAACCGAGCAGTACTTC.

The CDR3 loop reads CAISENPGQGVYGYTF. The DNA for the CDR3 is TGTGCCATCAGTGAAAATCCGGGACAGGGAGTATATGGCTACACCTTC. The chain uses TRBV10-3 and TRBJ1-2, with 9 bases matching TRBD1. Losses at the gene ends were 3 bases for V and 5 bases for J; bases not matched to a gene: 10. Germline CDR1 ENHRY, CDR2 SYGVKD. The CDR3 totals 16 residues.

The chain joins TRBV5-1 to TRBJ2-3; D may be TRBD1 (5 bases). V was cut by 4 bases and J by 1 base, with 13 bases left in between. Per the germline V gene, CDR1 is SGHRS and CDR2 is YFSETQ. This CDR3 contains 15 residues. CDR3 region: CASSSQGIGTDTQYF. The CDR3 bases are TGCGCCAGCAGCAGCCAGGGTATTGGCACAGATACGCAGTATTTT.

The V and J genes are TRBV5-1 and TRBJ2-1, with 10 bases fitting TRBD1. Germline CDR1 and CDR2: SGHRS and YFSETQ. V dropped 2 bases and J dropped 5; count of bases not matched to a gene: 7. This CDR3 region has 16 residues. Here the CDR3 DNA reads TGCGCCAGCAGCTTCCTCGGGACAGGGGAAAACAATGAGCAGTTCTTC. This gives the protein CASSFLGTGENNEQFF.

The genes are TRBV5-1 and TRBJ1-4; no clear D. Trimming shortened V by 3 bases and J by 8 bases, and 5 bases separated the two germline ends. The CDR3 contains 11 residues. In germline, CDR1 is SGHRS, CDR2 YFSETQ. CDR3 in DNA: TGCGCCAGCAGCTCGGGGGAAAAACTGTTTTTT. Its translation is CASSSGEKLFF.

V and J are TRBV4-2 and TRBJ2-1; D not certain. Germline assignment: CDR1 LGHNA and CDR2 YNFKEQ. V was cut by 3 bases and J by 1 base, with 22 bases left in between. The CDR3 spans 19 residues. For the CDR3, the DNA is TGTGCCAGCAGCCACGATCAGTACCCGGACCTTATGTCCTACAATGAGCAGTTCTTC. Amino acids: CASSHDQYPDLMSYNEQFF.

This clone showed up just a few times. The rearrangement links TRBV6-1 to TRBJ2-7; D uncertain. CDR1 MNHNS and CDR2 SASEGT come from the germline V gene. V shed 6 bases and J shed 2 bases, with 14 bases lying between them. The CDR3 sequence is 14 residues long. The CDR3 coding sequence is TGTGCCAGCAGCTCACAACCTGGGCCCTACGAGCAGTACTTC. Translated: CASSSQPGPYEQYF.

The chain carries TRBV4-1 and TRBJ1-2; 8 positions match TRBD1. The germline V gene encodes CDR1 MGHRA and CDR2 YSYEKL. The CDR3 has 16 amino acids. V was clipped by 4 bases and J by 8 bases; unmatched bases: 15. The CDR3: CASSRGQVVGGVGYTF. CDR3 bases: TGCGCCAGCAGCCGGGGACAGGTGGTGGGTGGTGTGGGCTACACCTTC.

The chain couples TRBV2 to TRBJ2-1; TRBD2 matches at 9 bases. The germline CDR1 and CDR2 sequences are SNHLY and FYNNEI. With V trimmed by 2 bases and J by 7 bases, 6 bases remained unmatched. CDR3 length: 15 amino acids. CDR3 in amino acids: CASSEMIAGVNEQFF. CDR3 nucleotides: TGTGCCAGCAGTGAAATGATAGCGGGAGTTAATGAGCAGTTCTTC.

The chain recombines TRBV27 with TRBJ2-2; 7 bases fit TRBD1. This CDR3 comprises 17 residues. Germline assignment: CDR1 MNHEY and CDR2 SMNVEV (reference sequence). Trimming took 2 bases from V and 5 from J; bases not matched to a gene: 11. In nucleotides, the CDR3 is TGTGCCAGCAGTTTAACCCCTACAGGGGCCAGGACCGGGGAGCTGTTTTTT. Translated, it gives CASSLTPTGARTGELFF.

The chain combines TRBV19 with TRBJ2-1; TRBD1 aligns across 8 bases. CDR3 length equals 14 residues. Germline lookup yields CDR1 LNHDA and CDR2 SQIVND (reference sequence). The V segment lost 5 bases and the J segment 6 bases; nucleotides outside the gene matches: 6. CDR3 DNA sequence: TGTGCCAGTAGTCTAGGACAGGGAGGCAATGAGCAGTTCTTC. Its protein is CASSLGQGGNEQFF.

CDR3 nucleotide sequence: TGTGCCAGTAGAGACGTCAAAGCTTTCTTT. Translated: CASRDVKAFF. This chain connects TRBV19 to TRBJ1-1; D not resolved. CDR3 length: 10 residues. V lost 6 bases to trimming and J lost 9 bases, with 8 bases between them. The germline V gene has CDR1 LNHDA and CDR2 SQIVND (reference sequence).

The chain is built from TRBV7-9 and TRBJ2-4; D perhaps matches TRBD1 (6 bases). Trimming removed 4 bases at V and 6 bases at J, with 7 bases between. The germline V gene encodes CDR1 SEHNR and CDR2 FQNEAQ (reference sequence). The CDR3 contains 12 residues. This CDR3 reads CASSWDTNIQYF. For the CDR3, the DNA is TGTGCCAGCAGCTGGGACACAAACATTCAGTACTTC.

The DNA of the CDR3 is TGTGCCAGCCGGAGCGGGAGATTGAACACCGGGGAGCTGTTTTTT. As protein: CASRSGRLNTGELFF. This chain joins TRBV11-2 and TRBJ2-2; the match to TRBD2 covers 8 bases. Germline values: CDR1 SGHAT, CDR2 FQNNGV. The V and J ends lost 8 bases and 1 base, in that order; junction bases with no gene match: 6. This CDR3 contains 15 residues.